Shown below are 12 T cell receptor beta chains from a single sample sequenced in a study of persistence of HIV-infected CD4 T cells (dated by TCRdb to between 2020 and 2021). What these receptors recognize is not known. The immunoSEQ hsTCRB assay version 4, run in survey mode, was used to sequence TCRbeta repertoires from genomic DNA. The clones in this table, taken by TCRdb from immuneACCESS, are in-frame only. Not every clone is retained; where verified, under half of the shortfall comes from an unresolved V gene, and the cause of the rest is unknown. This sample gives around 60,000 clones in total; roughly 75% of them show up just once. The top ten clones comprise about 1.8% of the sample. The treatment or condition label of this sample denotes: suppressive antiretroviral therapy. A pool of overlapping HIV-1 Gag 15-mer peptides, at about 0.99 ug per peptide per mL, was used to stimulate the cells. Memory CD4+ T cells that did not respond, being CD40L-negative, CD69-negative and CD45RO-high, were sorted as memory populations depleted of antigen-responding cells.

The sequenced sample was CD4+ T cells sorted from PBMCs after approximately 19-hour stimulation, obtained from a patient who received antiretroviral therapy. The cell subset or site label here, explained by the study, means: CD40L-CD69- CD45RO-high memory CD4 T cells not responding to Gag peptides. Receptors were obtained from an adult man with HIV who was CMV-seropositive.

The chain has TRBV2 and TRBJ1-4, with D maybe TRBD1 (6 bases). CDR1 and CDR2 from the germline V gene are SNHLY and FYNNEI. Between the trimmed V and J ends, which lost 8 bases and 7 bases, there was a span of 17 bases. The CDR3 extends over 14 amino acids. CDR3 in amino acids: CASSGAGSGEKLFF. The CDR3 DNA sequence: TGTGCCAGCTCAGGGGCCGGTAGTGGTGAAAAACTGTTTTTT.

As regards this clone: Other DNA sequences in the sample encode the same CDR3. The chain uses TRBV18 and TRBJ1-5, with TRBD1 matching over 10 bases. Germline V CDR1 and CDR2: KGHSH, LQKENI. V lost 3 bases to trimming and J lost 6 bases; unmatched junction nucleotides: 5. CDR3 length: 15 residues. The chain's CDR3 is CASSPGTGEGQPQHF. CDR3 DNA sequence: TGTGCCAGCTCACCCGGGACAGGGGAGGGTCAGCCCCAGCATTTT.

This clone was seen a single time. The chain recombines TRBV4-2 with TRBJ2-7, with TRBD1 as a possible D gene (6 bases). The CDR3 totals 14 residues. Between the trimmed V and J ends, which lost 0 bases and 3 bases, there was a span of 9 bases. The germline V gene has CDR1 LGHNA and CDR2 YNFKEQ. For the CDR3, the DNA is TGTGCCAGCAGCCAAGAACAGGGTGGCTACGAGCAGTACTTC. Residues: CASSQEQGGYEQYF.

This chain links TRBV3-1 (or the pseudogene TRBV3-2) with TRBJ2-1; D is perhaps TRBD2 (5 bases). There are 18 residues in the CDR3. Germline assignment: CDR1 LGHDT and CDR2 YNNKEL (reference sequence). V lost 0 bases and J 3 bases, leaving 18 bases between the germline ends. The CDR3 coding sequence is TGTGCCAGCAGCCAAGATGGAGGTGGGAGCTCCGACTACAATGAGCAGTTCTTC. It specifies CASSQDGGGSSDYNEQFF.

The chain is built from TRBV6-5 and TRBJ2-7; 8 bases line up with TRBD1. The length of the CDR3 is 14 residues. The trim removed 0 bases at V and 6 bases at J, leaving 4 bases unmatched. CDR1 and CDR2 (germline): MNHEY, SVGAGI. The DNA of the CDR3 is TGTGCCAGCAGTTACTCGAGACAGGGGCTCGAGCAGTACTTC. This sequence encodes CASSYSRQGLEQYF.

The chain couples TRBV10-1 to TRBJ1-4, with 7 bases lining up with TRBD1. The junction had 6 bases not matched to a gene; V was cut back by 9 bases and J by 8 bases. There are 12 residues in the CDR3. The germline CDR1 and CDR2 sequences are WNHNN and SYGVQD (reference sequence). Written as DNA, the CDR3 is TGCGCCAGACAGACAGGGCGGGAAAAACTGTTTTTT. Translating gives CARQTGREKLFF.

The chain employs TRBV6-5 and TRBJ2-1; D gene uncertain. Between the trimmed V and J ends, which lost 5 bases and 10 bases, there was a span of 12 bases. Germline V lookup: CDR1 MNHEY, CDR2 SVGAGI. The CDR3 extends over 12 amino acids. CDR3: CASSPDLYEQFF. The CDR3 nucleotides read TGTGCCAGCAGTCCTGACTTATACGAGCAGTTCTTC.

This clone appeared a single time. Here the CDR3 reads CASSSWDRMSSGANVLTF. Written as DNA, the CDR3 is TGCGCCAGCAGCTCCTGGGACAGGATGAGCTCTGGGGCCAACGTCCTGACTTTC. This chain uses TRBV5-1 with TRBJ2-6, with TRBD1 matching 8 bases. Trimming cost V 3 bases and J 0 bases; bases outside gene matches: 8. Germline V gene data show CDR1 as SGHRS and CDR2 as YFSETQ. CDR3 length: 18 residues.

Only a few counts were recorded for this clone. V usage is TRBV18 and J usage is TRBJ2-3; 8 bases are a match to TRBD1. Germline trimming cut 5 bases from V and 3 bases from J; bases unmatched to any gene: 7. This CDR3 has 15 residues. Looked up from germline, CDR1 is KGHSH and CDR2 is LQKENI. The CDR3 reads CASSSRTGQTDTQYF. CDR3 in DNA: TGTGCCAGCTCATCGCGGACAGGGCAGACAGATACGCAGTATTTT.

As to this clone: Other DNA sequences in this sample translate to the same CDR3. The chain is built from TRBV6-5 and TRBJ2-7, with D possibly TRBD2 on 5 matching bases. Between the trimmed V and J ends, which lost 2 bases and 0 bases, there was a span of 8 bases. From germline, CDR1 is MNHEY and CDR2 SVGAGI. The CDR3 runs 14 residues. CDR3 region: CASSYDRDSYEQYF. CDR3 DNA: TGTGCCAGCAGTTACGATCGGGACTCCTACGAGCAGTACTTC.

This chain connects TRBV28 to TRBJ1-5; D might be TRBD1 (5 bases). Germline V CDR1 and CDR2: MDHEN, SYDVKM. Trimming stripped 5 bases from V and 4 bases from J, with 21 bases between. The length of the CDR3 is 17 residues. Here the CDR3 reads CASSLPSGGARNQPQHF. CDR3 in DNA: TGTGCCAGCAGTCTCCCCTCAGGAGGGGCGAGGAATCAGCCCCAGCATTTT.

The chain employs TRBV7-9 and TRBJ1-1, with D possibly TRBD1 on 5 matching bases. V dropped 4 bases and J dropped 4 bases, with 13 bases sitting between them. The CDR3 length is 14 residues. Germline V gene lookup returns CDR1 SEHNR and CDR2 FQNEAQ (reference sequence). Here the CDR3 reads CASSSGSTSTEAFF. CDR3 nucleotides: TGTGCCAGCAGCTCAGGGTCCACAAGCACTGAAGCTTTCTTT.